This T cell receptor beta chain was sequenced in a study of radiation and T cells in renal cell carcinoma. Specified time point: baseline pretreatment blood. Sample treatment: 15 Gy SBRT to primary tumor, nephrectomy 4 weeks later. The table came from immunoSEQ multiplex PCR; TCRdb's copy has only in-frame clones and leaves some out. The sample has about 130,000 clones, approximately 82% seen once; the top ten hold around 2.8%. The sequencing used blood, collected from a patient whose treatment included radiotherapy and nephrectomy. This TCR derives from a woman aged 55-69 years with renal cell carcinoma.

The CDR3 region is CASSLQTGTMNTEAFF. The CDR3 DNA follows: TGTGCCAGCAGTTTACAGACAGGGACGATGAACACTGAAGCTTTCTTT. V gene TRBV27 combines with J gene TRBJ1-1, with 7 bases lining up with TRBD1. This CDR3 has 16 amino acids. CDR1 and CDR2 from the germline V gene are MNHEY and SMNVEV (reference sequence). Trimming at V came to 2 bases and at J to 0 bases, leaving 6 bases not matched to a gene.